The 30 T cell receptor beta chains listed next were all sequenced from one sample in a study of breast tumors, draining lymph nodes, adjacent tissues listed by TCRdb under 2016. Libraries were built with multiplex PCR. The sequencer listed for this sample is Illumina HiSeq 2000. TCRdb reworked the public reads: Q25 trimming with fastp, MiXCR clone assembly, productive beta chains retained. Identical CDR3 proteins give one entry, which carries the most common genes and DNA. In this sample the table shows approximately 60,000 distinct CDR3 sequences, around 52% of which occur a single time. The top ten hold about 19% of the sample. The sample consisted of breast tumor tissue. These receptor sequences come from a female donor with breast cancer. Some clones in this sample may be carry-over from other donors' samples.

Ten or more counts support this clonotype. This chain links TRBV13 with TRBJ1-4; tentative D call: TRBD1 (6 bases). Deletions cut 4 bases from V and 4 bases from J, with 10 bases between. This CDR3 has 14 amino acids. Germline-derived CDR1 and CDR2 are PRHDT and FYEKMQ (reference sequence). DNA of the CDR3: TGTGCCAGCAGCTCGGGGGCGGGTAATGAAAAACTGTTTTTT. Residues: CASSSGAGNEKLFF.

This clonotype occurred once. The V gene is TRBV28, the J gene TRBJ1-2, with D perhaps matching TRBD1 (6 bases). Germline assignment: CDR1 MDHEN and CDR2 SYDVKM. This CDR3 is 17 amino acids long. V was trimmed by 0 bases and J by 5 bases, leaving 19 bases between them. The CDR3 protein is CASSLCLFTGTTYGYTF. CDR3 sequence (DNA): TGTGCCAGCAGTTTATGCCTCTTTACAGGGACGACTTATGGCTACACCTTC.

This clonotype was detected once. CDR3 amino acids: CARRTGGNEQYF. CDR3 sequence (DNA): TGTGCCCGAAGGACAGGTGGGAACGAGCAGTACTTC. This chain links TRBV7-9 with TRBJ2-7; 7 bases map to TRBD1. From germline, CDR1 is SEHNR and CDR2 FQNEAQ (reference sequence). V was pared by 11 bases and J by 5 bases, with 9 bases of the junction left unmatched. The CDR3 is 12 residues long. Variable domain in full (rest from reference TRBV7-9 and TRBJ2-7): DTGVSQNPRHKITKRGQNVTFRCDPISEHNRLYWYRQTLGQGPEFLTYFQNEAQLEKSRLLSDRFSAERPKGSFSTLEIQRTEQGDSAMYLCARRTGGNEQYFGPGTRLTVT.

This clonotype was counted at least ten times. A single base separates this from a much larger clone, so it may be a read error. The rearrangement uses TRBV7-2 and TRBJ2-6, with a possible D match to TRBD2 (7 bases). This CDR3 contains 15 residues. In germline, CDR1 is SGHTA, CDR2 FQGNSA. The CDR3 spells CASSFGTRGANVLPF. The CDR3 DNA follows: TGTGCCAGCAGCTTTGGGACTCGGGGGGCCAACGTCCTGCCTTTC.

CDR3 DNA: TGCAGTGCTAGAGTAAGAGCGGGAGAGGGGTACGAGCAGTACTTC. It codes for CSARVRAGEGYEQYF. V usage is TRBV20-1 and J usage is TRBJ2-7; 8 nucleotides align to TRBD2. CDR1 is DFQATT, CDR2 SNEGSKA, per germline (reference sequence). This CDR3 contains 15 residues. After removal of 1 base from V and 4 bases from J, the junction contained 9 bases not matched to a gene.

The chain recombines TRBV7-2 with TRBJ2-7, with TRBD2 matching over 10 bases. CDR1 SGHTA and CDR2 FQGNSA come from the germline V gene. The CDR3 has 14 amino acids. V was clipped by 11 bases and J by 7 bases; unmatched bases: 14. CDR3 DNA sequence: TGTGCCGGCCGGGAAGCGGGAGGGCCGAGGGAGCAGTACTTC. Residues: CAGREAGGPREQYF.

The chain combines TRBV20-1 with TRBJ1-2; D remains unclear. With 3 bases removed from V and 4 bases from J, the gap between germline ends came to 3 bases. This CDR3 region has 10 residues. Germline-derived CDR1 and CDR2 are DFQATT and SNEGSKA (reference sequence). The CDR3 is CSASLYGYTF. DNA for the CDR3: TGCAGTGCTAGCCTCTATGGCTACACCTTC.

The V and J genes are TRBV7-2 and TRBJ2-7, with 14 bases identical to TRBD2. The CDR3 length is 15 residues. The germline V gene has CDR1 SGHTA and CDR2 FQGNSA. J was trimmed by 3 bases and V by 6 bases; bases with no gene match: 4. The CDR3 DNA sequence: TGTGCCAGCAGGCAGGGACTAGCGGGAGTCTACGAGCAGTACTTC. Its protein is CASRQGLAGVYEQYF.

The rearrangement links TRBV2 to TRBJ1-2; possible D gene TRBD1, 6 bases. Germline V CDR1 and CDR2: SNHLY, FYNNEI. V lost 6 bases and J 4 bases, leaving 15 bases between the germline ends. The CDR3 length is 14 residues. The CDR3 nucleotides are TGTGCCAGCAGAGACCGGGACACCGTCTATGGCTACACCTTC. It translates to CASRDRDTVYGYTF.

This chain links TRBV30 with TRBJ2-4; D is perhaps TRBD2 (7 bases). Trimming shortened V by 4 bases and J by 3 bases, and 19 bases separated the two germline ends. The length of the CDR3 is 16 residues. CDR1 is GTSNPN and CDR2 is SVGIG in the germline V gene (reference sequence). CDR3 nucleotides: TGTGCCTGGAAGAAGGGGGGGCCTAGTGTCAAAAACATTCAGTACTTC. Encoded protein: CAWKKGGPSVKNIQYF.

V gene TRBV2 combines with J gene TRBJ1-5; a weak D match, TRBD1 (5 bases). CDR1 and CDR2 from the germline V gene are SNHLY and FYNNEI. V lost 6 bases and J lost 3, with 9 bases in between. The CDR3 is 13 amino acids. CDR3 nucleotides: TGTGCCAGCAGAACCGGGACCAATCAGCCCCAGCATTTT. Translation: CASRTGTNQPQHF.

This clonotype was seen many times. A read error may be the cause here, since a much bigger clone is one base away. This chain uses TRBV20-1 with TRBJ2-5; 10 bases are shared with TRBD2. CDR3 length: 17 amino acids. CDR1 and CDR2 from the germline V gene are DFQATT and SNEGSKA (reference sequence). Losses at the gene ends were 5 bases for V and 0 bases for J; bases not matched to a gene: 12. The CDR3 spells CSARWLGTSANQETQYF. The CDR3 bases are TGCAGTGCTCGCTGGCTGGGGACTAGCGCCAACCAAGAGACCCAGTACTTC.

This clonotype was recorded at least ten times. The chain employs TRBV2 and TRBJ1-5, with D perhaps TRBD1 (5 bases). The CDR3 is 13 residues long. The germline CDR1 and CDR2 sequences are SNHLY and FYNNEI. V shed 2 bases and J shed 6 bases, with 8 bases lying between them. The DNA of the CDR3 is TGTGCCAGCAGTGAACAGGGAGGTCAGCCCCAGCATTTT. It encodes CASSEQGGQPQHF.

About this clonotype itself: This sequence may be a read error, since a much larger clone differs from it by one base. V usage is TRBV11-2 and J usage is TRBJ2-7, with TRBD1 matching over 8 bases. The germline V gene encodes CDR1 SGHAT and CDR2 FQNNGV. The CDR3 length is 14 residues. J gave up 4 bases and V 2 bases, and 4 bases lay outside the gene matches. Here the CDR3 DNA reads TGTGCCAGCAGCTTAAACAGGGGGGCGTACGAGCAGTACTTC. Protein: CASSLNRGAYEQYF.

The rearrangement uses TRBV10-3 and TRBJ1-6; 10 nucleotides line up with TRBD1. CDR3 length: 16 amino acids. With V trimmed by 5 bases and J by 3 bases, 4 bases remained unmatched. Per germline, CDR1 ENHRY and CDR2 SYGVKD. The CDR3 protein is CAISPGQGFYNSPLHF. CDR3 coding DNA: TGTGCCATCAGTCCGGGACAGGGGTTCTATAATTCACCCCTCCACTTT.

This clonotype has more than one count but fewer than ten. The CDR3 loop reads CATGGVESEQFF. CDR3 sequence (DNA): TGTGCCACCGGGGGGGTAGAGTCGGAGCAGTTCTTC. The V and J genes are TRBV5-8 and TRBJ2-1; 8 nucleotides match TRBD2. Germline V gene sequence: CDR1 SGHTS, CDR2 YDEGEE. This CDR3 comprises 12 residues. The trim removed 9 bases at V and 10 bases at J, leaving 9 bases unmatched.

As regards this clonotype: Mismatch with germline at one junction end may stem from a read error. This chain uses TRBV6-6 with TRBJ1-1; D unclear. This CDR3 comprises 14 residues. Germline V gene data show CDR1 as MNHNY and CDR2 as SVGAGI (reference sequence). The CDR3 here is CASSHSNMNTEAFF. CDR3 coding DNA: TGTGCCAGCAGTCACTCGAATATGAACACTGAAGCTTTCTTT.

There are many counts of this clonotype. The rearrangement joins TRBV6-5 to TRBJ2-2; TRBD2 agrees at 9 bases. Germline V gene data show CDR1 as MNHEY and CDR2 as SVGAGI. V shed 0 bases, J shed 7 bases, and the junction held 9 bases outside the gene matches. The CDR3 has 17 amino acids. The CDR3 spells CASSYSFSGRALGELFF. DNA for the CDR3: TGTGCCAGCAGTTACTCGTTTAGCGGGAGAGCTCTCGGGGAGCTGTTTTTT.

In regard to this clonotype: Relative to the germline gene, one junction end is altered; a read error may explain this. This chain connects TRBV7-9 to TRBJ2-1, with 16 bases matching TRBD2. Per germline, CDR1 SEHNR and CDR2 FQNEAQ (reference sequence). CDR3 size: 14 residues. The CDR3 here is CASSSGLAGGSQLF. Here the CDR3 DNA reads TGTGCCAGCAGCTCGGGACTAGCGGGAGGGTCTCAGCTCTTC.

J is TRBJ2-7 and V is TRBV4-3, with no clear D. V was pared by 2 bases and J by 4 bases, with 3 bases between. Looked up from germline, CDR1 is LGHNA and CDR2 is YSLEER. This CDR3 is built from 11 residues. The CDR3 sequence: CASSQNYEQYV. The DNA for the CDR3 is TGCGCCAGCAGCCAAAATTACGAGCAGTACGTC.

The chain links TRBV5-6 to TRBJ2-5, with D tentatively TRBD2 (5 bases). This CDR3 has 16 residues. The V gene lost 0 bases and the J gene lost 5 bases, with 17 bases spanning the gap. CDR1 SGHDT and CDR2 YYEEEE come from the germline V gene. The CDR3 bases are TGTGCCAGCAGCTTGGGCGGCCCCACGGGCGGGGAGACCCAGTACTTC. This encodes CASSLGGPTGGETQYF.

This clonotype was seen more than once but under ten times. Given a much more abundant clone one base away, this may be a read error. Since the CDR3 does not end with the conserved phenylalanine or tryptophan, this likely comes from a read error. In nucleotides, the CDR3 is TGTGCCAGCAGTGACCTGGGTCTAGCGGGTCAAAATGAGCAGTTCCTC. Residues: CASSDLGLAGQNEQFL. This chain connects TRBV5-4 to TRBJ2-1; TRBD2 matches 8 bases. Germline CDR1 and CDR2: SGHNT and YYREEE (reference sequence). The CDR3 extends over 16 amino acids. With 5 bases clipped from V and 7 bases from J, the junction kept 14 bases outside the gene matches.

The genes are TRBV5-1 and TRBJ2-3; D not resolved. The CDR3 extends over 9 amino acids. V lost 5 bases, J lost 6 bases, and 1 base lay in between. The germline V gene encodes CDR1 SGHRS and CDR2 YFSETQ. CDR3: CASRDTQYF. Written as DNA, the CDR3 is TGCGCCAGCAGGGATACGCAGTATTTT.

The table lists this clonotype with a few counts. Being one base from a much bigger clone, this may be a read error. This chain uses TRBV6-2 or TRBV6-3 with TRBJ1-2, with no clear D. Germline V gives CDR1 MNHEY, CDR2 SVGEGT. Trimming took off 5 bases at V and 6 bases at J, with 13 bases between the two ends. The CDR3 extends over 13 amino acids. The CDR3 protein is CASSHEEIHGYTF. The DNA for the CDR3 is TGTGCCAGCAGTCACGAGGAAATCCATGGCTACACCTTC.

The chain is built from TRBV12-1 and TRBJ1-2; TRBD1, the D gene given by the table, was not confirmed from the DNA. TRBV12-1 is marked as a pseudogene. This CDR3 has 13 amino acids. The CDR3 region is CASSPTGGNGYTF. Here the CDR3 DNA reads TGTGCCAGCAGCCCGACAGGGGGGAATGGCTACACCTTC.

V is TRBV9 and J is TRBJ2-1; D is perhaps TRBD2 (6 bases). Germline values: CDR1 SGDLS, CDR2 YYNGEE. The CDR3 consists of 12 residues. With 0 bases removed from V and 9 bases from J, the gap between germline ends came to 7 bases. CDR3 region: CASSVVEGEQFF. CDR3 in DNA: TGTGCCAGCAGCGTAGTGGAGGGTGAGCAGTTCTTC. The full variable domain, its missing parts supplied by reference TRBV9 and TRBJ2-1, is DSGVTQTPKHLITATGQRVTLRCSPRSGDLSVYWYQQSLDQGLQFLIQYYNGEERAKGNILERFSAQQFPDLHSELNLSSLELGDSALYFCASSVVEGEQFFGPGTRLTVL.

V is TRBV5-8 and J is TRBJ2-5; 7 positions agree with TRBD1. This CDR3 region has 15 residues. The junction had 11 bases not matched to a gene; V was cut back by 4 bases and J by 5 bases. Germline V gene sequence: CDR1 SGHTS, CDR2 YDEGEE. The CDR3 DNA sequence: TGTGCCAGCAGCCAAGGGACAGCCCAGGAGGAGACCCAGTACTTC. This gives the protein CASSQGTAQEETQYF.

This clonotype was counted at least ten times. This sequence joins TRBV10-3 and TRBJ2-1, with D possibly called TRBD1 or TRBD2 (5 bases each). Germline V gene sequence: CDR1 ENHRY, CDR2 SYGVKD. The CDR3 totals 16 residues. The V end was cut by 9 bases, the J end by 4 bases, with 22 bases between. CDR3 protein: CAIFSIPGDLYNEQFF. The CDR3 nucleotides are TGTGCCATATTTTCAATCCCCGGGGACCTATACAATGAGCAGTTCTTC.

As to this clonotype: A read error may be the cause here, since a much bigger clone is one base away. V is TRBV24-1 and J is TRBJ2-5; D uncertain. In germline, CDR1 is KGHDR, CDR2 SFDVKD. The CDR3 is made up of 10 amino acids. Trimming pared 5 bases from V and 7 bases from J, leaving 4 bases between. This CDR3 reads CATSGSTQYF. CDR3 sequence (DNA): TGTGCCACCAGTGGTTCGACCCAGTACTTC.

The V gene is TRBV2, the J gene TRBJ2-7, with D perhaps matching TRBD2 (5 bases). Germline CDR1 is SNHLY and CDR2 is FYNNEI. The CDR3 has 14 residues. The V end was cut by 7 bases, the J end by 5 bases, with 18 bases between. In DNA, the CDR3 is TGTGCCAGCATTTCTCCTAATACGAGGGACGAGCAGTACTTC. Amino acid sequence: CASISPNTRDEQYF.